One and the same sample provided the 20 T cell receptor beta chains below, sequenced in a study of long-term antiretroviral therapy in people with HIV. Assay version v3.0 of immunoSEQ was used, and it was run at survey level. Sequencing used immunoSEQ multiplex PCR; TCRdb keeps in-frame clones, though not all of them. The sample shows about 21,000 clones, roughly 85% of them seen only once. Sequencing was performed on unsorted PBMCs, taken 4.1 years after starting antiretroviral therapy. The receptors stem from a woman aged 35 to 49 with HIV.

The rearrangement links TRBV2 to TRBJ2-5; no clear D. The germline V gene encodes CDR1 SNHLY and CDR2 FYNNEI. Trimming took off 5 bases at V and 2 bases at J, with 3 bases between the two ends. The CDR3 contains 11 residues. In DNA, the CDR3 is TGTGCCAGCAGTCAACAAGAGACCCAGTACTTC. The encoded protein is CASSQQETQYF.

This clone appeared once. V and J are TRBV5-1 and TRBJ2-4; 13 bases are a match to TRBD2. Losses at the gene ends were 5 bases for V and 9 bases for J; bases not matched to a gene: 11. The CDR3 contains 16 residues. Per the germline V gene, CDR1 is SGHRS and CDR2 is YFSETQ. The CDR3 region is CASSLLAGGDNVIQYF. CDR3 nucleotides: TGCGCCAGCAGTTTACTAGCGGGGGGGGATAATGTCATTCAGTACTTC.

The chain combines TRBV6-5 with TRBJ1-2; D uncertain. Germline V CDR1 and CDR2: MNHEY, SVGAGI. Trimming stripped 0 bases from V and 0 bases from J, with 5 bases between. This CDR3 spans 14 amino acids. The CDR3 DNA sequence: TGTGCCAGCAGTTACTCGAGGGCTAACTATGGCTACACCTTC. Its translation: CASSYSRANYGYTF.

This clone was found once. The chain employs TRBV12-5 and TRBJ2-7, with D unresolved. This CDR3 region has 12 residues. Germline CDR1 reads LGHNT; CDR2 reads FRNRAP. V was pared by 7 bases and J by 6 bases, with 13 bases between. The CDR3 DNA is TGTGCTAGTGCTCACCAGACGGGCGAGCAGTACTTC. This codes for CASAHQTGEQYF. Full variable domain (remainder filled in from reference TRBV12-5 and TRBJ2-7): DARVTQTPRHKVTEMGQEVTMRCQPILGHNTVFWYRQTMMQGLELLAYFRNRAPLDDSGMPKDRFSAEMPDATLATLKIQPSEPRDSAVYFCASAHQTGEQYFGPGTRLTVT.

V and J are TRBV19 and TRBJ1-2, with 9 positions matching TRBD1. Unmatched junction bases numbered 16, after V lost 6 bases and J lost 5 bases. The CDR3 runs 17 residues. Per germline, CDR1 LNHDA and CDR2 SQIVND (reference sequence). CDR3 nucleotide sequence: TGTGCCAGTAGGCCCGGGGACAGGGCGCCGCTTAGATATGGCTACACCTTC. Protein product: CASRPGDRAPLRYGYTF.

CDR3 nucleotides: TGTGCCAGCAGCTTGGACGGCGAGCAAGAGACCCAGTACTTC. Translating gives CASSLDGEQETQYF. This rearrangement joins TRBV7-9 to TRBJ2-5; D is unclear. V was trimmed by 3 bases and J by 2 bases, leaving 10 bases between them. The CDR3 is made up of 14 amino acids. Germline-derived CDR1 and CDR2 are SEHNR and FQNEAQ (reference sequence).

The V gene is TRBV29-1, the J gene TRBJ2-1; 8 bases match TRBD2. The CDR3 is 18 residues long. CDR1 is SQVTM and CDR2 is ANQGSEA in the germline V gene. The J segment lost 0 bases and the V segment lost 0 bases, leaving 10 bases of the junction unmatched. CDR3 amino acids: CSVEDLPSGRSSYNEQFF. The CDR3 bases are TGCAGCGTTGAAGATCTTCCTAGCGGGCGTAGCTCCTACAATGAGCAGTTCTTC.

This clone was seen just once. This chain joins TRBV6-1 and TRBJ2-3, with 7 bases aligning to TRBD2. The CDR3 covers 16 residues. With 3 bases clipped from V and 2 bases from J, the junction kept 8 bases outside the gene matches. The V gene's germline CDR1 is MNHNS and CDR2 SASEGT. DNA of the CDR3: TGTGCCAGCAGTGAGAACGCGGGAGCAATCACAGATACGCAGTATTTT. Its translation is CASSENAGAITDTQYF.

The chain employs TRBV4-1 and TRBJ2-7; unclear D gene. V was pared by 2 bases and J by 0 bases, with 8 bases between. Germline CDR1 reads MGHRA; CDR2 reads YSYEKL. The CDR3 contains 14 residues. The CDR3, as DNA: TGCGCCAGCAGCCAACTAACCAGCTCCTACGAGCAGTACTTC. Residues: CASSQLTSSYEQYF.

The chain uses TRBV2 and TRBJ2-7; a possible D gene is TRBD1 (5 bases). Trimming took off 7 bases at V and 3 bases at J, with 25 bases between the two ends. The CDR3 covers 17 residues. Germline V gene data show CDR1 as SNHLY and CDR2 as FYNNEI. Written as DNA, the CDR3 is TGTGCCAGCAACCTAGTTGCCGGCAGGACACAGGACTACGAGCAGTACTTC. Translating gives CASNLVAGRTQDYEQYF.

V gene TRBV6-1 combines with J gene TRBJ2-1, with D perhaps TRBD1 or TRBD2 (5 bases each). Germline CDR1 reads MNHNS; CDR2 reads SASEGT. The V and J ends lost 5 bases and 7 bases respectively, with 12 bases between them. CDR3 length: 13 amino acids. CDR3 sequence reads: CASSWDLFNEQFF. Written as DNA, the CDR3 is TGTGCCAGCAGTTGGGACCTATTTAATGAGCAGTTCTTC.

The CDR3: CASSPIAAGISDGYTF. The CDR3 nucleotides are TGCGCCAGCAGCCCTATAGCGGCAGGGATTTCCGATGGCTACACCTTC. The rearrangement links TRBV4-1 to TRBJ1-2, with D possibly matching TRBD1 (5 bases). Germline V gives CDR1 MGHRA, CDR2 YSYEKL. Trimming removed 4 bases at V and 6 bases at J, with 21 bases between. There are 16 residues in the CDR3.

The V and J genes are TRBV11-3 and TRBJ2-5; 9 bases align to TRBD1. The CDR3 length is 19 residues. Germline assignment: CDR1 SGHNT and CDR2 YENEEA. The V and J ends lost 1 base and 5 bases, in that order; junction bases with no gene match: 17. The CDR3 DNA reads as TGTGCCAGCAGCTTAGTTTCCTGGGGACAGGGAAGAGATTTTGAGACCCAGTACTTC. It yields the protein CASSLVSWGQGRDFETQYF.

J is TRBJ2-7 and V is TRBV5-5; no clear D gene. CDR3 size: 14 residues. Germline CDR1 is SGHKS and CDR2 is YYEKEE (reference sequence). Between the trimmed V and J ends, which lost 4 bases and 2 bases, there was a span of 13 bases. CDR3 residues: CASSLDIGPYEQYF. CDR3 sequence (DNA): TGTGCCAGCAGCCTCGACATTGGCCCCTACGAGCAGTACTTC.

Written as DNA, the CDR3 is TGCAGTGCTCTCTTAAACACTGAAGCTTTCTTT. It codes for CSALLNTEAFF. V is TRBV20-1 and J is TRBJ1-1; no definite D call. The germline V gene has CDR1 DFQATT and CDR2 SNEGSKA (reference sequence). The CDR3 has 11 amino acids. Trimming took off 5 bases at V and 2 bases at J, with 6 bases between the two ends.

The V gene is TRBV21-1, the J gene TRBJ1-5; the table's D call, TRBD1, was not checked against the DNA. TRBV21-1 is recorded as a pseudogene. The CDR3 is made up of 16 amino acids. Written as DNA, the CDR3 is TGTGCCAGCAGCAAAGCGGGGACAGGGGAGAGGCAGCCCCAGCATTTT. Translation: CASSKAGTGERQPQHF.

The chain joins TRBV5-1 to TRBJ2-3; no reliable D call. The length of the CDR3 is 15 residues. V lost 3 bases, J lost 0 bases, and 11 bases lay in between. CDR1 and CDR2 from the germline V gene are SGHRS and YFSETQ. CDR3 in DNA: TGCGCCAGCAGCTGGATGGAGCCTAGCACAGATACGCAGTATTTT. It is translated as CASSWMEPSTDTQYF.

The chain is built from TRBV5-4 and TRBJ2-3; 9 positions agree with TRBD2. Per germline, CDR1 SGHNT and CDR2 YYREEE (reference sequence). There are 17 residues in the CDR3. V lost 0 bases and J lost 2; bases outside the gene matches: 7. DNA for the CDR3: TGTGCCAGCAGCTTGGCTAGCGGGACCCTTTACACAGATACGCAGTATTTT. Translated: CASSLASGTLYTDTQYF.

The rearrangement joins TRBV4-1 to TRBJ1-3; the D is unclear. The CDR3 has 18 residues. Trimming took off 2 bases at V and 3 bases at J, with 20 bases between the two ends. CDR1 is MGHRA, CDR2 YSYEKL, per germline. The CDR3 loop reads CASSQLDLGLAIGNTIYF. CDR3 nucleotides: TGCGCCAGCAGCCAACTAGACCTAGGACTTGCCATTGGAAACACCATATATTTT.

The chain recombines TRBV6-6 with TRBJ2-7, with 7 positions matching TRBD1. The CDR3 sequence is 14 residues long. Trimming took 6 bases from V and 7 from J; bases not matched to a gene: 12. The V gene's germline CDR1 is MNHNY and CDR2 SVGAGI (reference sequence). CDR3 bases: TGTGCCAGCAGCTCCGACAGGGTGACGAGGGAGCAGTACTTC. Translation: CASSSDRVTREQYF.